The 4 T cell receptor beta chains presented below share a single source sample, sequenced in a study of shared clonotypes between healthy human individuals. Data came from immunoSEQ multiplex PCR; TCRdb stores just in-frame clones and leaves some out. The sample lists under 2.5 million clones, roughly 92% occurring once. Sequenced input: naive CD4+ T cells from PBMCs. Subset reported: CD45RA+ positively selected. The source of these receptors is a man aged 18 to 29 in good health. Some clones in this sample may be carry-over from other donors' samples.

This clone was recorded only once. This sample also contains other DNA sequences that code for the same CDR3. This rearrangement joins TRBV5-6 to TRBJ2-7; D not certain. The V and J ends lost 2 bases and 3 bases respectively, with 6 bases between them. The CDR3 contains 12 residues. From germline, CDR1 is SGHDT and CDR2 YYEEEE. CDR3 nucleotides: TGTGCCAGCAGCTTAGCATTCTACGAGCAGTACTTC. It yields the protein CASSLAFYEQYF.

J is TRBJ2-7 and V is TRBV4-2; D uncertain. CDR1 LGHNA and CDR2 YNFKEQ come from the germline V gene. The CDR3 loop spans 16 amino acids. Trimming shortened V by 3 bases and J by 0 bases, and 15 bases separated the two germline ends. CDR3 region: CASSQELQLVSYEQYF. The CDR3 region has the DNA TGTGCCAGCAGCCAGGAATTACAGTTAGTCTCCTACGAGCAGTACTTC.

J is TRBJ2-5 and V is TRBV7-9; perhaps TRBD1 as D (5 bases). This CDR3 spans 16 amino acids. Deletions cut 4 bases from V and 0 bases from J, with 15 bases between. Per germline, CDR1 SEHNR and CDR2 FQNEAQ (reference sequence). This CDR3 is CASSSSNTGYQETQYF. CDR3 in DNA: TGTGCCAGCAGCTCGAGTAACACAGGCTACCAAGAGACCCAGTACTTC.

The chain recombines TRBV9 with TRBJ2-1, with 11 bases identical to TRBD2. The germline CDR1 and CDR2 sequences are SGDLS and YYNGEE. Germline trimming cut 4 bases from V and 9 bases from J; bases unmatched to any gene: 9. CDR3 length: 15 residues. The DNA of the CDR3 is TGTGCCAGCAGCCCCTTAGCGGGAGGGCAGGGTGAGCAGTTCTTC. This gives the protein CASSPLAGGQGEQFF.